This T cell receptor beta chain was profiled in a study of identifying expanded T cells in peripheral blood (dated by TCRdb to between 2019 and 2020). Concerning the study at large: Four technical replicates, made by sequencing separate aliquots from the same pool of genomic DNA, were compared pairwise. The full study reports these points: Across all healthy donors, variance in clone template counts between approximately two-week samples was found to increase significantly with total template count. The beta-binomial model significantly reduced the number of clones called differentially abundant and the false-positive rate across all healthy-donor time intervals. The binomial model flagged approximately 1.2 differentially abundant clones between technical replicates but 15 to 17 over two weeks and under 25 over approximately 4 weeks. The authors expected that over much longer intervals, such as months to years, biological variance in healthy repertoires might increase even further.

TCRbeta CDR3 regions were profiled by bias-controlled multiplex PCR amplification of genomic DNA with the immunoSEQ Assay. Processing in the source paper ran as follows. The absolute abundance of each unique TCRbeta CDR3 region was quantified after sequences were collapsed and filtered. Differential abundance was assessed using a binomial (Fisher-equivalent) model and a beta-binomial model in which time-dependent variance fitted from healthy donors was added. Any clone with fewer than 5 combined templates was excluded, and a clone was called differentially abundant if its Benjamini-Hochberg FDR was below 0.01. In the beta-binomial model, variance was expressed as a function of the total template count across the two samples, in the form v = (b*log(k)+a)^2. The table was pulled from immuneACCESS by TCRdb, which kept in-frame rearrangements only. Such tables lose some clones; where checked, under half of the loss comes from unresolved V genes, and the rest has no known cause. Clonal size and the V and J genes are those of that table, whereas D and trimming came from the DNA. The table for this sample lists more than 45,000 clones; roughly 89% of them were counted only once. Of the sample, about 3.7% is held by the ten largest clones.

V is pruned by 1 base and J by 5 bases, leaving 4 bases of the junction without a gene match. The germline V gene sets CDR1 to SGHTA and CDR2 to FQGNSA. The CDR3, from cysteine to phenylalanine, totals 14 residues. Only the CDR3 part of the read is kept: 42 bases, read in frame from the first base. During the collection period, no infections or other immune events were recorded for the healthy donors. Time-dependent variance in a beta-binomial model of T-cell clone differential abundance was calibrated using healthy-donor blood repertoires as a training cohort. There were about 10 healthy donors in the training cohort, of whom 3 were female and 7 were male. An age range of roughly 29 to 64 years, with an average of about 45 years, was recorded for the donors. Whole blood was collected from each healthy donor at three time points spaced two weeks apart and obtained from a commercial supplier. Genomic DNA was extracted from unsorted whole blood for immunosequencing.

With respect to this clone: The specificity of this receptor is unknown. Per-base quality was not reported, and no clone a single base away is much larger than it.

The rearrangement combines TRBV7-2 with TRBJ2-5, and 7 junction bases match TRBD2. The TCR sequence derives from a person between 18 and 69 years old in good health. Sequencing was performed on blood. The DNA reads TGTGCCAGCAGCTTAGTGGGGGGGTACGAGACCCAGTACTTC. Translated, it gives CASSLVGGYETQYF.